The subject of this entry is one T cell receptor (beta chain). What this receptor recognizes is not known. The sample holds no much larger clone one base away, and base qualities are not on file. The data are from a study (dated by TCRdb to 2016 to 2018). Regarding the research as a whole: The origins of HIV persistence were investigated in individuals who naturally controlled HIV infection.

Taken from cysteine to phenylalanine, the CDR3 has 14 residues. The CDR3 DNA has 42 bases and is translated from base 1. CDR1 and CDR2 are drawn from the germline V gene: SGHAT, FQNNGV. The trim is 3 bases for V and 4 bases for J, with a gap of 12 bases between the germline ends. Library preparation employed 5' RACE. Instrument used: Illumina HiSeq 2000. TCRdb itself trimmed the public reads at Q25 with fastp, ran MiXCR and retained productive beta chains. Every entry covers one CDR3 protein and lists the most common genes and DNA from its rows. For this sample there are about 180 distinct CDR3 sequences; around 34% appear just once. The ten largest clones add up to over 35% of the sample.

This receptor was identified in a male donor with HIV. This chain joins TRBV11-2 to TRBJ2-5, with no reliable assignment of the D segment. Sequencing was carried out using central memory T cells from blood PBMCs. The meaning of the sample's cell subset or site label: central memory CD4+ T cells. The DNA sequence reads TGTGCCAGCAGCTTGAACACAGTGGGAGAGACCCAGTACTTC. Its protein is CASSLNTVGETQYF.